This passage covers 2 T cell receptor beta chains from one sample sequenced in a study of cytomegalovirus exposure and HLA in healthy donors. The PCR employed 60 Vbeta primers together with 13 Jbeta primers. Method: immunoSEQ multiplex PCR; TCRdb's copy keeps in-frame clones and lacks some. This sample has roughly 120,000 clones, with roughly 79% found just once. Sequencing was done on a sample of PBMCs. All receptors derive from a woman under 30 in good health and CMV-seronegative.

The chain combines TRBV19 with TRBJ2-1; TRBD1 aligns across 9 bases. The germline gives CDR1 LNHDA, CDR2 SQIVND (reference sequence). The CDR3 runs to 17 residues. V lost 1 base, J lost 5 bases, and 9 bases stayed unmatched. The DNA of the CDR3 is TGTGCCAGTAGTATAGGGACGGGACAGGGCCGGGACAATGAGCAGTTCTTC. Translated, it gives CASSIGTGQGRDNEQFF.

CDR3: CAWTTDLNQPQHF. In nucleotides, the CDR3 is TGTGCCTGGACGACAGACCTCAATCAGCCCCAGCATTTT. The gene calls are TRBV30 and TRBJ1-5; D possibly corresponds to TRBD1 (5 bases). CDR3 length: 13 amino acids. Germline V gives CDR1 GTSNPN, CDR2 SVGIG (reference sequence). The V gene lost 4 bases and the J gene lost 3 bases, with 10 bases spanning the gap. The full variable domain, rest sourced from reference TRBV30 and TRBJ1-5, is SQTIHQWPATLVQPVGSPLSLECTVEGTSNPNLYWYRQAAGRGLQLLFYSVGIGQISSEVPQNLSASRPQDRQFILSSKKLLLSDSGFYLCAWTTDLNQPQHFGDGTRLSIL.